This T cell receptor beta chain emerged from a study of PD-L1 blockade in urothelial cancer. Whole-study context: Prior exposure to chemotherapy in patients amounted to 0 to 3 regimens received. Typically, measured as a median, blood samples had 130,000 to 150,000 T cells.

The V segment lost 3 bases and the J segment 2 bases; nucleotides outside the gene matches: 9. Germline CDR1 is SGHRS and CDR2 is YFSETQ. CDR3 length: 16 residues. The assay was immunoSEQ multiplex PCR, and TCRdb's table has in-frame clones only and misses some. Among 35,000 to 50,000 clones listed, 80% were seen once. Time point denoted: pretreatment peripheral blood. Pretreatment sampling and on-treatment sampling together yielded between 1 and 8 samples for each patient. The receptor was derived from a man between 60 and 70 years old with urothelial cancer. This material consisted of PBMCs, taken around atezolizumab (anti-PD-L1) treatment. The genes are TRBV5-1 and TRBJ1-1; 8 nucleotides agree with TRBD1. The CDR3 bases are TGCGCCAGCAGCTCGTCCGGGACAGGACTTAACACTGAAGCTTTCTTT. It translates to CASSSSGTGLNTEAFF. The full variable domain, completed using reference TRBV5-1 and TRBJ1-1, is KAGVTQTPRYLIKTRGQQVTLSCSPISGHRSVSWYQQTPGQGLQFLFEYFSETQRNKGNFPGRFSGRQFSNSRSEMNVSTLELGDSALYLCASSSSGTGLNTEAFFGQGTRLTVV.